Listed here are 21 T cell receptor beta chains from one sample, sequenced in a study of blood T cell repertoires in COVID-19. Clones were read by immunoSEQ multiplex PCR, and TCRdb kept only the in-frame ones, dropping some. The data hold just under 150,000 clones, with 87% observed a single time. Sequencing was carried out using peripheral blood. The origin of the receptors is a man in his forties or fifties who had recovered from COVID-19.

The V call is TRBV13, the J call TRBJ2-7; D perhaps matches TRBD1 (6 bases). The CDR3 runs to 17 residues. Germline V gene lookup returns CDR1 PRHDT and CDR2 FYEKMQ (reference sequence). The V end lost 5 bases, the J end lost 3 bases, and 23 bases lay between the germline ends. The CDR3 sequence is CASSPPRGGAFHYEQYF. CDR3 sequence (DNA): TGTGCCAGCAGCCCTCCCAGGGGCGGAGCCTTCCACTACGAGCAGTACTTC.

This clone was counted a few times. The gene calls are TRBV5-4 and TRBJ1-2, with D uncertain. Germline loops: CDR1 SGHNT, CDR2 YYREEE (reference sequence). Trimming left V 1 base short and J 7 bases short, with 14 bases between. The CDR3 has 14 residues. CDR3 in amino acids: CASSLLNSLGGYTF. The CDR3 DNA sequence: TGTGCCAGCAGCTTGTTGAACAGCCTCGGTGGCTACACCTTC.

The chain carries TRBV13 and TRBJ1-1; no firm D call. Trimming removed 5 bases at V and 1 base at J, with 2 bases between. Germline CDR1 is PRHDT and CDR2 is FYEKMQ (reference sequence). CDR3 length equals 11 residues. The DNA of the CDR3 is TGTGCCAGCAGCCAGAACACTGAAGCTTTCTTT. Translating gives CASSQNTEAFF.

The V and J genes are TRBV29-1 and TRBJ2-5, with 11 bases fitting TRBD2. The germline V gene encodes CDR1 SQVTM and CDR2 ANQGSEA. V shed 1 base, J shed 2 bases, and the junction held 9 bases outside the gene matches. The CDR3 consists of 17 residues. In nucleotides, the CDR3 is TGCAGCGTTGAAGCGGGTGGACTAGCGGGCAAGCAAGAGACCCAGTACTTC. This codes for CSVEAGGLAGKQETQYF.

This clone has only a few counts. The CDR3 coding sequence is TGTGCCAGCAGCCCGCGCCTGACTAGCGGCTACTCCTACAATGAGCAGTTCTTC. This codes for CASSPRLTSGYSYNEQFF. The V and J genes are TRBV5-8 and TRBJ2-1; TRBD2 matches 9 bases. The CDR3 covers 18 residues. With 4 bases clipped from V and 0 bases from J, the junction kept 11 bases outside the gene matches. Per the germline V gene, CDR1 is SGHTS and CDR2 is YDEGEE.

V is TRBV27 and J is TRBJ1-2; D unclear. The V end was cut by 5 bases, the J end by 3 bases, with 16 bases between. CDR1 is MNHEY, CDR2 SMNVEV, per germline (reference sequence). The CDR3 totals 15 residues. The CDR3 is CASSPPGGLYYGYTF. The CDR3 DNA sequence: TGTGCCAGCAGTCCCCCTGGAGGGCTCTACTATGGCTACACCTTC.

V gene TRBV28 combines with J gene TRBJ2-5; 8 bases are shared with TRBD2. The CDR3 covers 16 residues. Germline values: CDR1 MDHEN, CDR2 SYDVKM. The V gene end was trimmed by 4 bases and the J gene end by 5 bases; junction bases not matched to a gene: 12. For the CDR3, the DNA is TGTGCCAGCAGTTCGGGACTAGTGAGGACGGCCGAGACCCAGTACTTC. This codes for CASSSGLVRTAETQYF.

V is TRBV12-3 or TRBV12-4 and J is TRBJ1-1; 8 bases align to TRBD1. The CDR3 totals 11 residues. The V gene end was trimmed by 4 bases and the J gene end by 11 bases; junction bases not matched to a gene: 3. The CDR3, as DNA: TGTGCCAGCAGTTGGACAGGGAAGGCTTTCTTT. It encodes CASSWTGKAFF.

In this sample, this clone turned up a few times. The J gene is TRBJ2-7, the V gene TRBV7-8; the D is unclear. The germline CDR1 and CDR2 sequences are SGHVS and FQNEAQ. Deletions cut 5 bases from V and 5 bases from J, with 10 bases between. The CDR3 is 12 residues long. CDR3 protein: CASSPLGHEQYF. The DNA of the CDR3 is TGTGCCAGCAGCCCCCTTGGCCACGAGCAGTACTTC.

V is TRBV4-1 and J is TRBJ1-1; weak D call: TRBD1 (6 bases). CDR3 length: 16 amino acids. Germline V gene sequence: CDR1 MGHRA, CDR2 YSYEKL. V was clipped by 4 bases and J by 2 bases, with 17 bases between them. The CDR3 coding sequence is TGCGCCAGCAGCCGCAGTCAGGGGAGAACAAACACTGAAGCTTTCTTT. Protein: CASSRSQGRTNTEAFF.

V usage is TRBV19 and J usage is TRBJ2-3; D is possibly TRBD1 (6 bases). In germline, CDR1 is LNHDA, CDR2 SQIVND (reference sequence). Trimming removed 6 bases from V and 0 bases from J, with 13 bases in between. This CDR3 has 15 residues. Here the CDR3 reads CASRLDSSSTDTQYF. In DNA form, the CDR3 reads TGTGCCAGTAGGTTGGACAGTTCTAGCACAGATACGCAGTATTTT.

The chain couples TRBV4-3 to TRBJ1-5; D may be TRBD1 (5 bases). The CDR3 totals 14 residues. Per germline, CDR1 LGHNA and CDR2 YSLEER. With 4 bases removed from V and 0 bases from J, the gap between germline ends came to 7 bases. CDR3 loop: CASSRTFSNQPQHF. The CDR3, as DNA: TGCGCCAGCAGCCGGACATTTAGCAATCAGCCCCAGCATTTT.

The chain carries TRBV11-3 and TRBJ2-7, with D unresolved. Germline values: CDR1 SGHNT, CDR2 YENEEA. V lost 2 bases and J lost 3, with 11 bases in between. This CDR3 spans 14 amino acids. The CDR3 DNA reads TGTGCCAGCAGCTTACTGAACAGATACTACGAGCAGTACTTC. Translating gives CASSLLNRYYEQYF.

The chain combines TRBV6-2 or TRBV6-3 with TRBJ2-5; the D gene is possibly TRBD2 (5 bases). The CDR3 totals 14 residues. V lost 0 bases to trimming and J lost 5 bases, with 10 bases between them. Germline CDR1 and CDR2: MNHEY and SVGEGT. The CDR3 region is CASSYSTSRETQYF. CDR3 nucleotide sequence: TGTGCCAGCAGTTACTCAACTAGTAGGGAGACCCAGTACTTC.

The chain uses TRBV7-6 and TRBJ2-1; TRBD2 aligns across 9 bases. V lost 4 bases and J lost 0; bases outside the gene matches: 4. The germline V gene has CDR1 SGHVS and CDR2 FNYEAQ. The CDR3 length is 16 residues. Written as DNA, the CDR3 is TGTGCCAGCAGCTCGGGACTAGCCTACTCCTACAATGAGCAGTTCTTC. It encodes CASSSGLAYSYNEQFF.

V gene TRBV19 combines with J gene TRBJ1-1; D unresolved. This CDR3 is built from 14 residues. The V gene lost 6 bases and the J gene lost 0 bases, with 11 bases spanning the gap. The germline V gene encodes CDR1 LNHDA and CDR2 SQIVND (reference sequence). The CDR3 is CASRYDTVNTEAFF. CDR3 nucleotides: TGTGCCAGTAGATACGACACAGTGAACACTGAAGCTTTCTTT. The variable domain in full, completed from reference TRBV19 and TRBJ1-1, reads DGGITQSPKYLFRKEGQNVTLSCEQNLNHDAMYWYRQDPGQGLRLIYYSQIVNDFQKGDIAEGYSVSREKKESFPLTVTSAQKNPTAFYLCASRYDTVNTEAFFGQGTRLTVV.

This clone was seen just once. This chain links TRBV6-6 with TRBJ1-1; 8 nucleotides align to TRBD1. Germline CDR1 reads MNHNY; CDR2 reads SVGAGI (reference sequence). The CDR3 loop spans 17 amino acids. Trimming at V came to 5 bases and at J to 7 bases, leaving 18 bases not matched to a gene. Here the CDR3 reads CASSLTWDRFILGEAFF. The CDR3 coding sequence is TGTGCCAGCAGTCTTACCTGGGACAGGTTCATATTAGGTGAAGCTTTCTTT.

V gene TRBV29-1 combines with J gene TRBJ2-7; 9 bases are a match to TRBD1. CDR1 is SQVTM and CDR2 is ANQGSEA in the germline V gene. CDR3 length: 15 amino acids. With V trimmed by 5 bases and J by 5 bases, 13 bases remained unmatched. Written as DNA, the CDR3 is TGCAGCGTTAGGGAAGGGGGACAGGGTTGCGACGAGCAGTACTTC. It is translated as CSVREGGQGCDEQYF.

The J gene is TRBJ1-2, the V gene TRBV3-1 (or the pseudogene TRBV3-2), with D hard to call. The CDR3 covers 14 residues. V was clipped by 0 bases and J by 8 bases, with 13 bases between them. In germline, CDR1 is LGHDT, CDR2 YNNKEL (reference sequence). As DNA, the CDR3 is TGTGCCAGCAGCCAAGATGGGCAGGTCCGGGGCTACACCTTC. Amino acids: CASSQDGQVRGYTF.

The chain carries TRBV27 and TRBJ2-2; D perhaps matches TRBD1 (6 bases). The V end was cut by 3 bases, the J end by 1 base, with 9 bases between. Germline lookup yields CDR1 MNHEY and CDR2 SMNVEV (reference sequence). The CDR3 consists of 15 residues. The CDR3 reads CASSFQTGNTGELFF. The CDR3 coding sequence is TGTGCCAGCAGTTTCCAGACAGGGAACACCGGGGAGCTGTTTTTT.

The rearrangement links TRBV7-2 to TRBJ2-5; a weak D match, TRBD2 (6 bases). The V end lost 6 bases, the J end lost 2 bases, and 16 bases lay between the germline ends. The CDR3 is made up of 15 amino acids. CDR1 SGHTA and CDR2 FQGNSA come from the germline V gene. This chain's CDR3 is CASRPDRAGQETQYF. In DNA, the CDR3 is TGTGCCAGCAGACCCGATCGTGCGGGACAAGAGACCCAGTACTTC.